These 7 T cell receptor beta chains were all obtained from the same sample, sequenced in a study of T cells in Graves' hyperthyroidism and ophthalmopathy. RNA transcripts gave rise to amplified TCR beta CDR3 regions. The TCR CDR3 was amplified in a first-round RT-PCR using the HTBI primer set. TCRdb reprocessed the multiplex PCR reads with MiXCR, giving one entry per CDR3 protein. The sample holds about 740,000 distinct CDR3 sequences, approximately 14% seen once. The specimen sequenced was blood. Source of these receptors: a woman between 18 and 30 years old with Graves' hyperthyroidism.

The chain combines TRBV30 with TRBJ1-5; D remains unclear. Germline values: CDR1 GTSNPN, CDR2 SVGIG (reference sequence). The CDR3 runs to 12 residues. V gave up 4 bases and J gave up 7 bases, with 11 bases separating them. Written as DNA, the CDR3 is TGTGCCTGGAACTTCGGAAGACAGCCCCAGCATTTT. Encoded protein: CAWNFGRQPQHF.

The CDR3 spells CSVEWGFGETQYF. In DNA, the CDR3 is TGCAGCGTTGAATGGGGGTTCGGCGAGACCCAGTACTTC. This chain connects TRBV29-1 to TRBJ2-5; D could derive from TRBD1 or TRBD2 (5 bases each). Germline loops: CDR1 SQVTM, CDR2 ANQGSEA. The CDR3 is made up of 13 amino acids. Trimming left V 2 bases short and J 5 bases short, with 12 bases between.

This sequence joins TRBV11-2 and TRBJ2-3; the match to TRBD2 covers 12 bases. With 4 bases clipped from V and 2 bases from J, the junction kept 10 bases outside the gene matches. CDR3 length equals 18 residues. Germline V CDR1 and CDR2: SGHAT, FQNNGV. The CDR3 here is CASSSYPTSGRDTDTQYF. CDR3 DNA sequence: TGTGCCAGCAGCTCCTATCCGACTAGCGGGAGAGACACAGATACGCAGTATTTT. The variable domain in full, with the rest retrieved from reference TRBV11-2 and TRBJ2-3, is EAGVAQSPRYKIIEKRQSVAFWCNPISGHATLYWYQQILGQGPKLLIQFQNNGVVDDSQLPKDRFSAERLKGVDSTLKIQPAKLEDSAVYLCASSSYPTSGRDTDTQYFGPGTRLTVL.

The sample holds one count of this clonotype. CDR3 nucleotide sequence: TGCGCCAGCAGCCAACAGGGACAGGGTGTTAATGGCTACACCTTC. Translated, it gives CASSQQGQGVNGYTF. The chain links TRBV4-1 to TRBJ1-2, with 9 bases aligning to TRBD1. V lost 2 bases and J lost 6; bases outside the gene matches: 7. Looked up from germline, CDR1 is MGHRA and CDR2 is YSYEKL. The CDR3 covers 15 residues.

This clonotype was counted a few times. The chain uses TRBV18 and TRBJ1-6; 7 bases match TRBD1. CDR1 is KGHSH and CDR2 is LQKENI in the germline V gene. V trimming: 6 bases; J trimming: 0 bases; junction bases outside the gene matches: 5. There are 16 residues in the CDR3. The CDR3 nucleotides are TGTGCCAGCTCCCGGGACAGCCTCTCCTATAATTCACCCCTCCACTTT. Its translation is CASSRDSLSYNSPLHF.

This clonotype was seen a handful of times. The rearrangement links TRBV29-1 to TRBJ2-3, with TRBD1 matching over 7 bases. This CDR3 spans 14 amino acids. Looked up from germline, CDR1 is SQVTM and CDR2 is ANQGSEA. Losses at the gene ends were 6 bases for V and 7 bases for J; bases not matched to a gene: 13. CDR3 bases: TGCAGCGTCGAAACAGGGGACATAGGGTATACGCAGTATTTT. This translates into CSVETGDIGYTQYF.

This clonotype was found many times. This chain uses TRBV6-1 with TRBJ1-1; D not resolved. V was trimmed by 5 bases and J by 0 bases, leaving 4 bases between them. The germline V gene encodes CDR1 MNHNS and CDR2 SASEGT. This CDR3 contains 12 residues. The CDR3 coding sequence is TGTGCCAGCAGTAAAGTGAACACTGAAGCTTTCTTT. This encodes CASSKVNTEAFF.